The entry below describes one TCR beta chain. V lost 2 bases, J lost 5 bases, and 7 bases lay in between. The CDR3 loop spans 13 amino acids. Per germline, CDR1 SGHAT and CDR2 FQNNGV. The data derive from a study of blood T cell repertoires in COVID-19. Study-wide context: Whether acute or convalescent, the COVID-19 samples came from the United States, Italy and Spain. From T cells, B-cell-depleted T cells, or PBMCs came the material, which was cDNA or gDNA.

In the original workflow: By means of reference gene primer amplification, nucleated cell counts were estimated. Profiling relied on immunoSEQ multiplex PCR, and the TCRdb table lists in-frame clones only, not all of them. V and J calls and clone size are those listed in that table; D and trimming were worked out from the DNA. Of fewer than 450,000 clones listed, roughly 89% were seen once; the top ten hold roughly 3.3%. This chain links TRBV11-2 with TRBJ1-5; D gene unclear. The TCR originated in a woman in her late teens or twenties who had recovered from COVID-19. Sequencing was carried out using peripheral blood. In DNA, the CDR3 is TGTGCCAGCAGCTTAACGCTAGATCAGCCCCAGCATTTT. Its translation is CASSLTLDQPQHF.